Sequencing of this TCR beta chain was carried out in a study of human T cells and chemical hapten exposure. Study overall: Patients, chiefly female, had alopecia areata, totalis or universalis. General study results and limits: DPC sensitization did not alter TCRs above 1 in 1000 frequency. Expanded TCRs were compared with controls, and the expanded TCRs formed significantly more large CDR3 similarity clusters.

The CDR3 totals 13 residues. Germline loops: CDR1 SGHTA, CDR2 FQGTGA. V gave up 1 base and J gave up 5 bases, with 6 bases separating them. Ten or more counts support this clonotype. Its antigen is undetermined. The time point denotes: patch test 2, 6 weeks after DPC sensitization. As for treatment: therapeutic diphenylcyclopropenone sensitization with weekly scalp DPC. The study's library attached unique molecular identifiers to single cDNA molecules. TCRdb ran MiXCR on the RACE reads and lists one entry per CDR3 protein. The sample consists of nearly 85,000 distinct CDR3 sequences, roughly 11% of them appearing once.

This TCR derives from a man between 18 and 29 years old with alopecia areata. Some clones in this sample may be carry-over from other donors' samples. The chain recombines TRBV7-3 with TRBJ2-1, with no clear D. The material sequenced was whole blood, taken in connection with sensitization to the hapten diphenylcyclopropenone (DPC). The CDR3 DNA is TGTGCCAGCAGCTTAAGCCAGCACAATGAGCAGTTCTTC. Protein: CASSLSQHNEQFF.